The rows below give T cell receptor beta chains drawn from one sample of a study of T cells in tumors and immune-related adverse events. TCRdb's copy holds only in-frame clones and misses some; the assay was immunoSEQ multiplex PCR. The data show 6,500 to 10,000 clones, 94% seen once. The sequenced sample was lymph node tissue, obtained from a patient treated with anti-PD-1 therapy. The receptors originated from a female donor with metastatic renal cell carcinoma. Each CDR3 is given with its conserved first and last residue. A D gene is named only where the DNA matches it firmly. Clone size is given for some rows only: seen once, a few or many times, or a class if the clone is expanded.

J gene	clone size	D gene	V gene	CDR3 protein	CDR3 DNA
TRBJ1-1	-	-	TRBV9	CASSVGPGEGAFF	TGTGCCAGCAGCGTAGGTCCAGGGGAGGGAGCTTTCTTT
TRBJ1-2	once	-	TRBV2	CASSWDAGYTF	TGTGCCAGCAGCTGGGATGCTGGCTACACCTTC
TRBJ2-3	once	-	TRBV19	CASSMRATDTQYF	TGTGCCAGTAGTATGAGGGCCACAGATACGCAGTATTTT
TRBJ2-3	-	-	TRBV28	CASSLGTRRTDTQYF	TGTGCCAGCAGTTTAGGGACTCGCCGGACAGATACGCAGTATTTT
TRBJ1-2	-	-	TRBV2	CASSGTGISGYTF	TGTGCCAGCAGCGGGACGGGGATTAGTGGCTACACCTTC
TRBJ1-6	-	-	TRBV7-9	CAAGVDNSPLHF	TGTGCCGCCGGGGTAGATAATTCACCCCTCCACTTT
TRBJ2-1	-	-	TRBV6-5	CASSYSSENEQFF	TGTGCCAGCAGTTACTCGAGCGAGAATGAGCAGTTCTTC
TRBJ1-1	-	-	TRBV7-9	CASSLVQGRTFF	TGTGCCAGCAGCTTAGTGCAGGGCAGGACTTTCTTT
TRBJ1-2	-	-	TRBV4-1	CASSQDPQNYGYTF	TGCGCCAGCAGCCAAGATCCACAGAACTATGGCTACACCTTC
TRBJ1-3	-	-	TRBV10-2	CASSALSGPGNTIYF	TGCGCCAGCAGTGCCCTCTCGGGGCCGGGAAACACCATATATTTT
TRBJ1-5	-	-	TRBV27	CASSLSSGGNQPQHF	TGTGCCAGCAGTTTATCGTCGGGGGGCAATCAGCCCCAGCATTTT